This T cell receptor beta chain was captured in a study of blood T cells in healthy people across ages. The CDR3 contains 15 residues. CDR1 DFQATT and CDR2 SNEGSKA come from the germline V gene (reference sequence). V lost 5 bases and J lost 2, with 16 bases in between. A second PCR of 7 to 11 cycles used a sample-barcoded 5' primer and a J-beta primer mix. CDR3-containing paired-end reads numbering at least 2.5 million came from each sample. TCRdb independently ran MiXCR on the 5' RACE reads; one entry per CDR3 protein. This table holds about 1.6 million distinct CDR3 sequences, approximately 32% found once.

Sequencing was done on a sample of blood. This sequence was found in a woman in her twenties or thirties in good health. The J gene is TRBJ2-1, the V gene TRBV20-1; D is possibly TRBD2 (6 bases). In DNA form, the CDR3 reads TGCAGTGCTGGTTTGGGCGGGATCACCTACAATGAGCAGTTCTTC. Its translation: CSAGLGGITYNEQFF.